A single sample is the source of the 20 T cell receptor beta chains below, sequenced in a study of T cells in Graves' hyperthyroidism and ophthalmopathy. RNA transcripts were the template for amplifying TCR beta CDR3 regions. Primed by the HTBI set, a first-round RT-PCR was run on the TCR CDR3. TCRdb re-analysed the multiplex PCR reads in MiXCR, keeping a single row per CDR3 protein. The sample contains around 690,000 distinct CDR3 sequences, roughly a sixth of which appear only once. The sample taken for sequencing was blood. The receptors shown here come from a man in his fifties or sixties with Graves' hyperthyroidism.

At least ten counts were recorded for this clonotype. This chain joins TRBV6-1 and TRBJ2-1; D not certain. There are 14 residues in the CDR3. Germline V gene lookup returns CDR1 MNHNS and CDR2 SASEGT. V was shortened by 3 bases and J by 0 bases, with 6 bases between the two germline ends. As DNA, the CDR3 is TGTGCCAGCAGTGAGCGTACCTCCTACAATGAGCAGTTCTTC. This gives the protein CASSERTSYNEQFF.

The gene calls are TRBV20-1 and TRBJ2-1, with D perhaps TRBD1 (6 bases). This CDR3 contains 17 residues. In germline, CDR1 is DFQATT, CDR2 SNEGSKA (reference sequence). The V gene lost 5 bases and the J gene lost 9 bases, with 29 bases spanning the gap. In DNA, the CDR3 is TGCAGTGCTCGCACAGAAGACTCGGGACAAATCCGGGGTGAGCAGTTCTTC. This codes for CSARTEDSGQIRGEQFF.

The chain joins TRBV20-1 to TRBJ2-1; D is unclear. The CDR3 consists of 15 residues. Germline loops: CDR1 DFQATT, CDR2 SNEGSKA (reference sequence). V lost 0 bases and J lost 2, with 11 bases in between. CDR3 region: CSARDFSAAYNEQFF. The CDR3 DNA reads as TGCAGTGCTAGAGATTTTTCGGCAGCCTACAATGAGCAGTTCTTC.

The chain couples TRBV7-2 to TRBJ2-5; 8 nucleotides agree with TRBD1. The ends lost 7 bases at V and 2 bases at J; junction bases unmatched: 9. Per germline, CDR1 SGHTA and CDR2 FQGNSA. The CDR3 is 15 amino acids. The CDR3 DNA reads TGTGCCAGCAAGTTTCTGGACAGGGCACAAGAGACCCAGTACTTC. The encoded protein is CASKFLDRAQETQYF.

Ten or more counts support this clonotype. The chain uses TRBV7-2 and TRBJ2-1, with TRBD2 matching 9 bases. Germline CDR1 and CDR2: SGHTA and FQGNSA. The ends lost 5 bases at V and 9 bases at J; junction bases unmatched: 11. The CDR3 covers 15 residues. In nucleotides, the CDR3 is TGTGCCAGCAGCGCTCCCGGGACTAGCATGGGTGAGCAGTTCTTC. Amino acids: CASSAPGTSMGEQFF.

This clonotype was detected only a few times. Here the CDR3 reads CASSQTGLAGETQYF. CDR3 nucleotides: TGTGCCAGCAGCCAGACCGGACTAGCGGGAGAGACCCAGTACTTC. V and J are TRBV3-1 and TRBJ2-5, with 11 bases fitting TRBD2. Germline values: CDR1 LGHDT, CDR2 YNNKEL (reference sequence). The CDR3 has 15 residues. J gave up 4 bases and V 3 bases, and 4 bases lay outside the gene matches.

This clonotype appeared a few times. The chain joins TRBV3-1 to TRBJ2-7, with TRBD2 matching over 9 bases. With 0 bases clipped from V and 2 bases from J, the junction kept 5 bases outside the gene matches. The V gene's germline CDR1 is LGHDT and CDR2 YNNKEL (reference sequence). This CDR3 spans 16 amino acids. The CDR3 reads CASSQDLSSGAYEQYF. CDR3 bases: TGTGCCAGCAGCCAAGATTTGTCTAGCGGGGCCTACGAGCAGTACTTC.

The sample holds many counts of this clonotype. The rearrangement uses TRBV27 and TRBJ1-2, with D unresolved. Trimming pared 7 bases from V and 5 bases from J, leaving 11 bases between. CDR1 and CDR2 (germline): MNHEY, SMNVEV (reference sequence). This CDR3 has 12 amino acids. CDR3 in amino acids: CASKDLFYGYTF. CDR3 DNA: TGTGCCAGCAAGGACCTGTTTTATGGCTACACCTTC.

This clonotype was recorded many times. The V gene is TRBV9, the J gene TRBJ2-2; 7 positions agree with TRBD2. The CDR3 has 16 residues. J gave up 1 base and V 4 bases, and 7 bases lay outside the gene matches. Germline V gives CDR1 SGDLS, CDR2 YYNGEE. Here the CDR3 reads CASSPQAGRNTGELFF. CDR3 DNA: TGTGCCAGCAGCCCACAAGCGGGACGGAACACCGGGGAGCTGTTTTTT.

This clonotype was detected only a few times. The chain carries TRBV28 and TRBJ1-4; 8 positions match TRBD1. V lost 0 bases, J lost 8 bases, and 8 bases stayed unmatched. The length of the CDR3 is 16 residues. CDR1 and CDR2 from the germline V gene are MDHEN and SYDVKM. CDR3: CASSLWGQERWEKLFF. CDR3 DNA sequence: TGTGCCAGCAGTTTATGGGGACAGGAGAGGTGGGAAAAACTGTTTTTT.

This clonotype was detected ten times or more. The chain links TRBV12-3 or TRBV12-4 to TRBJ2-5; D possibly corresponds to TRBD1 (6 bases). Trimming removed 5 bases at V and 5 bases at J, with 21 bases between. This CDR3 is built from 16 residues. The CDR3 DNA sequence: TGTGCCAGCAGTCCGTCCCCGGGTAGAGGGGGTGAGACCCAGTACTTC. Protein: CASSPSPGRGGETQYF.

This clonotype was found many times. The V gene is TRBV29-1, the J gene TRBJ2-7, with a tentative D call TRBD2 (7 bases). The germline V gene encodes CDR1 SQVTM and CDR2 ANQGSEA. V lost 5 bases, J lost 0 bases, and 17 bases lay in between. The CDR3 totals 15 residues. This chain's CDR3 is CSVKAGATSSYEQYF. The CDR3 coding sequence is TGCAGCGTTAAGGCGGGGGCAACGAGCTCCTACGAGCAGTACTTC.

The gene calls are TRBV20-1 and TRBJ2-1; TRBD1 matches at 8 bases. Germline CDR1 DFQATT, CDR2 SNEGSKA (reference sequence). There are 13 residues in the CDR3. CDR3: CRFQGAIDNEQFF. For the CDR3, the DNA is TGCAGGTTTCAGGGGGCAATAGACAATGAGCAGTTCTTC.

The rearrangement joins TRBV29-1 to TRBJ2-1, with 11 nucleotides matching TRBD2. Trimming cost V 4 bases and J 10 bases; bases outside gene matches: 0. The CDR3 length is 11 residues. CDR1 is SQVTM and CDR2 is ANQGSEA in the germline V gene. CDR3 bases: TGCAGCGTTGGGACTAGCGGGGAGCAGTTCTTC. As protein: CSVGTSGEQFF.

The chain uses TRBV11-1 and TRBJ2-5; TRBD2 matches at 14 bases. The CDR3 extends over 16 amino acids. Germline CDR1 and CDR2: SGHAT and FQDESV (reference sequence). V trimming: 5 bases; J trimming: 5 bases; junction bases outside the gene matches: 7. The CDR3 coding sequence is TGTGCCAGCAGCCCGGGACTAGCGGGAGCAGCCGAGACCCAGTACTTC. It translates to CASSPGLAGAAETQYF.

Remarks on this clonotype: A much bigger clone sits one base away, suggesting this may be a read error. The CDR3 reads CAWCVFGASGGYTF. In nucleotides, the CDR3 is TGTGCCTGGTGTGTATTCGGAGCGAGCGGTGGCTACACCTTC. The chain employs TRBV30 and TRBJ1-2; D unclear. Per the germline V gene, CDR1 is GTSNPN and CDR2 is SVGIG (reference sequence). This CDR3 has 14 residues.

This clonotype was picked up a small number of times. The J gene is TRBJ1-2, the V gene TRBV27, with 12 bases fitting TRBD1. CDR3 size: 17 residues. With V trimmed by 2 bases and J by 4 bases, 8 bases remained unmatched. CDR1 and CDR2 (germline): MNHEY, SMNVEV (reference sequence). The CDR3 here is CASSLTWDRGRIYGYTF. The CDR3, as DNA: TGTGCCAGCAGTTTAACTTGGGACAGGGGGCGCATCTATGGCTACACCTTC.

The chain has TRBV19 and TRBJ2-5; tentatively, D is TRBD1 (6 bases). Germline V gene lookup returns CDR1 LNHDA and CDR2 SQIVND (reference sequence). The CDR3 length is 14 residues. Trimming removed 1 base at V and 4 bases at J, with 10 bases between. This chain's CDR3 is CASSIGGGGETQYF. The DNA of the CDR3 is TGTGCCAGTAGTATAGGAGGGGGTGGAGAGACCCAGTACTTC.

This clonotype has a handful of counts. This chain links TRBV10-3 with TRBJ2-7, with 11 bases lining up with TRBD2. V trimming: 2 bases; J trimming: 7 bases; junction bases outside the gene matches: 10. This CDR3 spans 16 amino acids. Germline assignment: CDR1 ENHRY and CDR2 SYGVKD. The CDR3: CAISEPGTSGEGEQYF. The CDR3 coding sequence is TGTGCCATCAGTGAGCCTGGGACTAGCGGAGAGGGGGAGCAGTACTTC.

This clonotype appeared many times. This chain joins TRBV7-6 and TRBJ2-7; 12 positions match TRBD2. This CDR3 spans 15 amino acids. V shed 6 bases, J shed 0 bases, and the junction held 3 bases outside the gene matches. Per the germline V gene, CDR1 is SGHVS and CDR2 is FNYEAQ. As DNA, the CDR3 is TGTGCCAGCAGGACGACTAGCGGGAGCTCCTACGAGCAGTACTTC. Translated: CASRTTSGSSYEQYF.